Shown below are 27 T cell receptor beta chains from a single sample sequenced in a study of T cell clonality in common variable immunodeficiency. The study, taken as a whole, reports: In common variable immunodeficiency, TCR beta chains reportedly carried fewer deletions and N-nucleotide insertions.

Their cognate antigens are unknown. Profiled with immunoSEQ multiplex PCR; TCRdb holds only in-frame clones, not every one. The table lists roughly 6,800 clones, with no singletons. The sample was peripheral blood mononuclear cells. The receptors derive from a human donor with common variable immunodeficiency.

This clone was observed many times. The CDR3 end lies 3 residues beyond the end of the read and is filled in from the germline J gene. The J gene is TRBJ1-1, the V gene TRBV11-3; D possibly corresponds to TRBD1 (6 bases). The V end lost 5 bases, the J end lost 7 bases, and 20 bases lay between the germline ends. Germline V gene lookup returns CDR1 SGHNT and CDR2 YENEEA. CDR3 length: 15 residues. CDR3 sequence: CASSTGQLAASEAFF. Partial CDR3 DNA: TGTGCCAGCAGCACCGGACAGTTAGCCGCGAGTGAA.

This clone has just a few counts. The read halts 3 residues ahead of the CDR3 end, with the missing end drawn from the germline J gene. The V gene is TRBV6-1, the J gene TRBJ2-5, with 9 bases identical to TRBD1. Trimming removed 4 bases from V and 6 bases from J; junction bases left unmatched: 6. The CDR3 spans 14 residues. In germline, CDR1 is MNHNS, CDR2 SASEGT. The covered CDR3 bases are TGTGCCAGCAGTGCTGGACAGGGGCAAAAGACC. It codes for CASSAGQGQKT. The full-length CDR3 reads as CASSAGQGQKTQYF.

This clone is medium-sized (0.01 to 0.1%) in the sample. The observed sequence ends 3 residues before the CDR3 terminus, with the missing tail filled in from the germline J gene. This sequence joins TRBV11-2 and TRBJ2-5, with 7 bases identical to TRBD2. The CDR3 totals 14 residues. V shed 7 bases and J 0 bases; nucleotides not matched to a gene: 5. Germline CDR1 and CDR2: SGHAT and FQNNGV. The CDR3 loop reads CASTLSGDQETQYF. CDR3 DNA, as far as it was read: TGTGCCAGCACCCTGAGCGGGGACCAAGAGACC.

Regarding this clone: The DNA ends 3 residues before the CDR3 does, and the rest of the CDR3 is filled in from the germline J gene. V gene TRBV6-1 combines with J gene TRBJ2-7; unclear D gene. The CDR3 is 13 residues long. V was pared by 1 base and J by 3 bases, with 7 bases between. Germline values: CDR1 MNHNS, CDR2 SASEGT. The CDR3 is CASSEGAVYEQYF. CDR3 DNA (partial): TGTGCCAGCAGTGAAGGGGCAGTCTACGAG.

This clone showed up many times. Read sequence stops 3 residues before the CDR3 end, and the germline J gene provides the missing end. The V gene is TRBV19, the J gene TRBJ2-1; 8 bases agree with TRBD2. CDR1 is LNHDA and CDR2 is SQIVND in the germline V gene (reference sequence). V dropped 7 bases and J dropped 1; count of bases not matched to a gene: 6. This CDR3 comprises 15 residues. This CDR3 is CASTAGAASYNEQFF. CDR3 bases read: TGTGCCAGTACAGCGGGAGCCGCATCCTACAATGAG.

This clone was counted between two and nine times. This chain's CDR3 is CATDGGGIGGELFF. The covered CDR3 bases are TGTGCCACGGACGGTGGGGGGATTGGCGGGGAG. The chain links TRBV6-8 to TRBJ2-2; tentatively, D is TRBD2 (6 bases). The CDR3 end lies 3 residues beyond the end of the read and is filled in from the germline J gene. Between the trimmed V and J ends, which lost 10 bases and 7 bases, there was a span of 19 bases. CDR1 MNHGY and CDR2 SAAAGT come from the germline V gene. The CDR3 is 14 amino acids.

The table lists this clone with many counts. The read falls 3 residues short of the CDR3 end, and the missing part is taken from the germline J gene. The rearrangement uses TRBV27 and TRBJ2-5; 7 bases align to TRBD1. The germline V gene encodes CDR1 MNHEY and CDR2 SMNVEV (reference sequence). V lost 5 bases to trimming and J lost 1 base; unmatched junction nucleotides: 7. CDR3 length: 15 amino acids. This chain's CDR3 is CASSQPGQSQETQYF. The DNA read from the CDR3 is TGTGCCAGCAGTCAGCCGGGACAGTCCCAAGAGACC.

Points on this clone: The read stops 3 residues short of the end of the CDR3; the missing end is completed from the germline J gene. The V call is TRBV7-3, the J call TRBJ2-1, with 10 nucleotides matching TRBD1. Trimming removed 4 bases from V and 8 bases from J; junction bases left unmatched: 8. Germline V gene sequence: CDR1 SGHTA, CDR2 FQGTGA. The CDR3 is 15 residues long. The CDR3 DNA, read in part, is TGTGCCAGCAGCTCAGGGCGGGACAGGGGCGATGAG. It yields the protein CASSSGRDRGDE. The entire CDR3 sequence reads CASSSGRDRGDEQFF.

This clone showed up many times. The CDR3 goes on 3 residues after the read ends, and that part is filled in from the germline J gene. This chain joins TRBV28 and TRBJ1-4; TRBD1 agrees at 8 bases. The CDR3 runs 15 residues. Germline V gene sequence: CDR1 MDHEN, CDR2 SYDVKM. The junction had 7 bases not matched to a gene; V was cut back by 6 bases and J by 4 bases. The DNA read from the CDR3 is TGTGCCAGCAGCCAAATGACAGGGGTTAATGAAAAA. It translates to CASSQMTGVNEK. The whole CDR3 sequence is CASSQMTGVNEKLFF.

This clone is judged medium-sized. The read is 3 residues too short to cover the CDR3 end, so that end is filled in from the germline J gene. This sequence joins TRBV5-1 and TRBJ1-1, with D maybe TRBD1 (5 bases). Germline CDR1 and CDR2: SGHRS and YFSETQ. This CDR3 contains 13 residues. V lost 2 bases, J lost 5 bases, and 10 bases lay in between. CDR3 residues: CASSLGRDTEAFF. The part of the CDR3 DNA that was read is TGCGCCAGCAGCTTAGGCAGGGATACTGAA.

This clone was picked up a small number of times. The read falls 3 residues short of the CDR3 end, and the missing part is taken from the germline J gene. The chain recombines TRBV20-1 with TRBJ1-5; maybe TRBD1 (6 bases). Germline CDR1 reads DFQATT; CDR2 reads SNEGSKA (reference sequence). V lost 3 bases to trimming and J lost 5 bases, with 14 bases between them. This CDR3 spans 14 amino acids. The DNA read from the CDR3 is TGCAGTGCTAGTTTATCAGGGGCCGATCAGCCC. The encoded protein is CSASLSGADQP. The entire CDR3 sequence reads CSASLSGADQPQHF.

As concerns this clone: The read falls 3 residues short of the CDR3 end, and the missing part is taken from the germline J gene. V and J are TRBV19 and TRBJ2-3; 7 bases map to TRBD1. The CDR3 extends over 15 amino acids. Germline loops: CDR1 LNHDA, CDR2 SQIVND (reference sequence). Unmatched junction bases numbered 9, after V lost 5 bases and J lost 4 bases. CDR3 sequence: CASSVRDSVSDTQYF. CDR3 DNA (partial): TGTGCCAGTAGTGTACGGGACAGCGTCTCAGATACG.

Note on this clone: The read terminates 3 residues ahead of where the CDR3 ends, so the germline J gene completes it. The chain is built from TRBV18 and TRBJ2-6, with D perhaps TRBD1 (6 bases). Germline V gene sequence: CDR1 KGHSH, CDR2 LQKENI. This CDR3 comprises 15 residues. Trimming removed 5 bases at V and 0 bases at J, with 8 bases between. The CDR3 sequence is CASSTGISGANVLTF. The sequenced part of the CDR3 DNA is TGTGCCAGCTCAACAGGGATCTCTGGGGCCAACGTC. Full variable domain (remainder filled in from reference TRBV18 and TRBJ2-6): NAGVMQNPRHLVRRRGQEARLRCSPMKGHSHVYWYRQLPEEGLKFMVYLQKENIIDESGMPKERFSAEFPKEGPSILRIQQVVRGDSAAYFCASSTGISGANVLTFGAGSRLTVL.

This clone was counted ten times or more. Partial CDR3 DNA: TGTGCTAGTGGTTTGATCAGGGCCGGTGAG. Translating it yields CASGLIRAGE. The CDR3, in full, reads CASGLIRAGEQFF. V and J are TRBV12-5 and TRBJ2-1; D is possibly TRBD1 (5 bases). From the germline J gene comes the end of the CDR3, since the read stops 3 residues before it. The V and J ends lost 2 bases and 9 bases respectively, with 11 bases between them. CDR1 and CDR2 (germline): LGHNT, FRNRAP. The CDR3 sequence is 13 residues long.

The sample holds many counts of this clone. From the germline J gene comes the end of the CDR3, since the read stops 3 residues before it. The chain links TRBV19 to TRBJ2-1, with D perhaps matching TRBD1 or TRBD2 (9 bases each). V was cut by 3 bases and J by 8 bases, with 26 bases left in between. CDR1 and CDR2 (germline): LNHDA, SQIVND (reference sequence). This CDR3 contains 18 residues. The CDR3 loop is CASSMGTGLGGRAHEQFF. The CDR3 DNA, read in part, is TGTGCCAGTAGTATGGGGACAGGGTTAGGCGGGAGGGCCCATGAG.

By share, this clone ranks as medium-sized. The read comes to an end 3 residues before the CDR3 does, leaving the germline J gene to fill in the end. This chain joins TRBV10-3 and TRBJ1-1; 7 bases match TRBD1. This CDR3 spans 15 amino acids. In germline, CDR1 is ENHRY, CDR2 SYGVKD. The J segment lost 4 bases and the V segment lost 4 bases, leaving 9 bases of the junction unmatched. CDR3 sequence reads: CAISVSGGERTEAFF. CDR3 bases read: TGTGCCATCAGTGTTTCAGGGGGTGAGCGCACTGAA.

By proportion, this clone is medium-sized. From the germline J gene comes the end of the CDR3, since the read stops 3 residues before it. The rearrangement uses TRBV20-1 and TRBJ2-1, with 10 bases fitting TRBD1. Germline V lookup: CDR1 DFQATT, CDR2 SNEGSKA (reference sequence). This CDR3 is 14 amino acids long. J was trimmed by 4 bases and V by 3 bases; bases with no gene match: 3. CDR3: CSARGDRGYNEQFF. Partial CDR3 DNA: TGCAGTGCTAGGGGGGACAGGGGTTACAATGAG.

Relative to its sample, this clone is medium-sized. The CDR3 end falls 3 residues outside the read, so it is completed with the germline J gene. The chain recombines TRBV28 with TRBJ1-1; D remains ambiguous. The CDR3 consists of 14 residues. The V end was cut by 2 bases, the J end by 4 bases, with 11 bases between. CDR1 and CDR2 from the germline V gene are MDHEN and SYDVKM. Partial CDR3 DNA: TGTGCCAGCAGTTTAGCCGACATAGGCACTGAA. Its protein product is CASSLADIGTE. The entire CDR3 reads CASSLADIGTEAFF.

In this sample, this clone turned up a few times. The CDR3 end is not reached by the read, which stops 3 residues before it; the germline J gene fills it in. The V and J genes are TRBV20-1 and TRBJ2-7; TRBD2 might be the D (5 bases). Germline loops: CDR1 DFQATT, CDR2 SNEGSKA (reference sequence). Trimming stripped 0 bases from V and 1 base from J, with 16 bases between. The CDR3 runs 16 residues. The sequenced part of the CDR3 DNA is TGCAGTGCTAGAGATAGTGCGGGCGCAGAATCCTACGAG. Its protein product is CSARDSAGAESYE. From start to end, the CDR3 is CSARDSAGAESYEQYF.

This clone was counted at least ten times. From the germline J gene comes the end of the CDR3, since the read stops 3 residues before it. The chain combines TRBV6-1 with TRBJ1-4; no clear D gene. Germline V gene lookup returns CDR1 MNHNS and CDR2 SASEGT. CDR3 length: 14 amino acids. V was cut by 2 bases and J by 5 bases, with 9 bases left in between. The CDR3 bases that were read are TGTGCCAGCAGTGAAAGCGGGCCCAATGAAAAA. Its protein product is CASSESGPNEK. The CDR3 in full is CASSESGPNEKLFF.

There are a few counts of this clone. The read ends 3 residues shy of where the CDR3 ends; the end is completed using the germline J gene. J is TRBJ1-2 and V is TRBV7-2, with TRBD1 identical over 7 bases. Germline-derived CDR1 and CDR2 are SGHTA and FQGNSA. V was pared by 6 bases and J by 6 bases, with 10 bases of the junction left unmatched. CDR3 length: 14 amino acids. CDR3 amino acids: CASRTQAGGHGYTF. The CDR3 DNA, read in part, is TGTGCCAGCAGGACTCAGGCAGGGGGGCATGGC.

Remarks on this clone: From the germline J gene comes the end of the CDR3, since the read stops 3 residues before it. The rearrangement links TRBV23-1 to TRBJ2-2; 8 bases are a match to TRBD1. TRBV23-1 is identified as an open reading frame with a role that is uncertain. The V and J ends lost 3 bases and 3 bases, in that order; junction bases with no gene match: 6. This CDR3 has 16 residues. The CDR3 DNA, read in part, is TGCGCCAGCAGTCAGATCAGGGGGCAAGACACCGGGGAG. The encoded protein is CASSQIRGQDTGE. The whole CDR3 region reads CASSQIRGQDTGELFF.

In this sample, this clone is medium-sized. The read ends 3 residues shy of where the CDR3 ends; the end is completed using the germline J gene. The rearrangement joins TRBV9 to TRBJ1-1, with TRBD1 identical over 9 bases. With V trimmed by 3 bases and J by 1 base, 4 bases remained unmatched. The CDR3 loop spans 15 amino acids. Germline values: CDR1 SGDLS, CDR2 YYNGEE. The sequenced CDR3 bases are TGTGCCAGCAGCGCCCGACAGGGGGAGAACACTGAA. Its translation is CASSARQGENTE. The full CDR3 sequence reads CASSARQGENTEAFF.

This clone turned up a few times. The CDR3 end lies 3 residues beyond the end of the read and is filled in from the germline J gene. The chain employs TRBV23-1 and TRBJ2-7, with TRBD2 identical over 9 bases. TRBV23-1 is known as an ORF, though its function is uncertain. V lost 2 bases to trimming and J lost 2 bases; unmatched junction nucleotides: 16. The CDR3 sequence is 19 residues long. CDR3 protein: CASSQGSVKRGDPTYEQYF. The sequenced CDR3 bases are TGCGCCAGCAGTCAAGGTAGTGTGAAGCGGGGGGACCCGACCTACGAG.

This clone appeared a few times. Incomplete CDR3 DNA: TGTGCCAGCAGTGGGGGGCAGGCGAGCCAGCCC. Protein sequence: CASSGGQASQP. From start to end, the CDR3 is CASSGGQASQPQHF. V is TRBV6-1 and J is TRBJ1-5, with TRBD1 as a possible D gene (6 bases). The CDR3 end is not reached by the read, which stops 3 residues before it; the germline J gene fills it in. V lost 4 bases and J lost 7, with 14 bases in between. The CDR3 has 14 residues. The V gene's germline CDR1 is MNHNS and CDR2 SASEGT.

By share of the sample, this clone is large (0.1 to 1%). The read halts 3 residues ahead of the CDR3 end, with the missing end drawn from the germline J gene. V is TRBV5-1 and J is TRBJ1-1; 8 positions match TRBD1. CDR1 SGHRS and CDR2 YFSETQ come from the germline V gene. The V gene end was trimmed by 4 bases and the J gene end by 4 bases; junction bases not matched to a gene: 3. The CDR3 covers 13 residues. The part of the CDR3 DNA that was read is TGCGCCAGCAGCCGGACAGGGACCACTGAA. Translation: CASSRTGTTE. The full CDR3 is CASSRTGTTEAFF.

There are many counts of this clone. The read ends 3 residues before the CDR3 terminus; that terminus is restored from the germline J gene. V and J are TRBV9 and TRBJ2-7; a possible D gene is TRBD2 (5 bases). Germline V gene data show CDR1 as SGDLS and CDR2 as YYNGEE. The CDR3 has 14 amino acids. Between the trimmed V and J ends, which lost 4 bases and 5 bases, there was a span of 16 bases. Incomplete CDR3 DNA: TGTGCCAGCAGCCTGTCGGGGAGTGACCACGAG. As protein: CASSLSGSDHE. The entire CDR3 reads CASSLSGSDHEQYF.